This T cell receptor (beta chain) is from a study of Ad26.COV2.S vaccination and SARS-CoV-2 variants. The CDR3 is 14 residues long. Germline V gene lookup returns CDR1 SEHNR and CDR2 FQNEAQ (reference sequence). Trimming pared 1 base from V and 0 bases from J, leaving 7 bases between. Data came from immunoSEQ multiplex PCR; TCRdb stores just in-frame clones and leaves some out. The sample holds roughly 390,000 clones, 75% to 90% seen once. Documented treatment: some 20 received Ad26.COV2.S at low or high dose, single or two shots; several received placebo; per-sample allocation not given. Samples were taken on day 63 after the first vaccine or placebo injection. Concerning this clone: Other DNA sequences in this sample translate to the same CDR3.

J is TRBJ2-7 and V is TRBV7-9; D is undetermined. This TCR came from a person aged 18-60 years who received the Ad26.COV2.S COVID-19 vaccine or a placebo. This specimen was peripheral blood, taken in a trial of Ad26.COV2.S vaccine versus placebo. CDR3 coding DNA: TGTGCCAGCAGCTTAGTGGGCAGCTCCTACGAGCAGTACTTC. Translating it yields CASSLVGSSYEQYF. Variable domain in full (rest from reference TRBV7-9 and TRBJ2-7): DTGVSQNPRHKITKRGQNVTFRCDPISEHNRLYWYRQTLGQGPEFLTYFQNEAQLEKSRLLSDRFSAERPKGSFSTLEIQRTEQGDSAMYLCASSLVGSSYEQYFGPGTRLTVT.